The TCR beta chain described here comes from a study of blood T cells in healthy people across ages. Study results and limitations: Across the age range, TCR beta diversity per million T cells fell in a roughly linear way.

Then a second PCR, running roughly 7 to 11 cycles, was carried out with a sample-barcoded 5' primer and a J-beta primer mix. TCRdb recomputed calls from the 5' RACE reads with MiXCR, one row per CDR3 protein. The repertoire has over 1,200,000 distinct CDR3 sequences, 55% to 75% of them found once; the top ten carry 6.5% to 8.5%. This clonotype occurred many times. Its target is not known. This CDR3 has 16 amino acids. V lost 2 bases and J 4 bases, leaving 16 bases between the germline ends. Germline V gene data show CDR1 as SGHVS and CDR2 as FQNEAQ. Material for sequencing was blood. This chain links TRBV7-8 with TRBJ2-3; D is possibly TRBD2 (6 bases). The TCR sequence derives from a man between 18 and 29 years old in good health. The CDR3 spells CASSLSYGGAADTQYF. The CDR3 DNA reads TGTGCCAGCAGCTTAAGTTACGGGGGAGCGGCAGATACGCAGTATTTT.